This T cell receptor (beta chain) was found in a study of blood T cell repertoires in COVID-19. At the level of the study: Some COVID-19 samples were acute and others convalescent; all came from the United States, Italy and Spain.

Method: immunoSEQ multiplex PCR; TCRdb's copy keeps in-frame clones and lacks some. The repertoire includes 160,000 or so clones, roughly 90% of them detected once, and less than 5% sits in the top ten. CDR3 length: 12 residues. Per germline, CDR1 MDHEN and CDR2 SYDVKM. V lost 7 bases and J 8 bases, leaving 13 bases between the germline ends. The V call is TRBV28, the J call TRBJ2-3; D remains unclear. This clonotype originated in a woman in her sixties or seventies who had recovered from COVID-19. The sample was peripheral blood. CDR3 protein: CASTLISGTQYF. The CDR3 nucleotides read TGTGCCAGCACCTTAATTTCGGGTACGCAGTATTTT. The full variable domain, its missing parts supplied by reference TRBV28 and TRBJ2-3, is DVKVTQSSRYLVKRTGEKVFLECVQDMDHENMFWYRQDPGLGLRLIYFSYDVKMKEKGDIPEGYSVSREKKERFSLILESASTNQTSMYLCASTLISGTQYFGPGTRLTVL.